Below, one T cell receptor (beta chain) is given with its context. Germline loops: CDR1 LNHNV, CDR2 YYDKDF (reference sequence). There are 14 residues in the CDR3. V lost 3 bases to trimming and J lost 0 bases; unmatched junction nucleotides: 0. Per the original data handling: Cell counts per sample came from amplifying reference gene primers. This table comes from immunoSEQ multiplex PCR, and its TCRdb copy is limited to in-frame clones, with some not included. That table supplies the V and J calls and clone size; D and trimming were determined from the DNA. The profile shows under 150,000 clones, around 86% of them singletons. The data derive from a study of blood T cell repertoires in COVID-19.

The specimen sequenced was PBMCs or T cells enriched from blood (not recorded which). This TCR was sampled from a man younger than 40 who had recovered from COVID-19. The chain recombines TRBV15 with TRBJ2-3; 7 bases line up with TRBD1. CDR3 sequence reads: CATSRGQSTDTQYF. The CDR3 coding sequence is TGTGCCACCAGCAGGGGACAGAGCACAGATACGCAGTATTTT.